The rows below give T cell receptor beta chains drawn from one sample of a study of CD8 T cells in Susac syndrome. MiXCR, applied by TCRdb to the immunoSEQ multiplex PCR reads, yields one record per CDR3 protein. In the table there are 120,000 to 150,000 distinct CDR3 sequences, 90% to 95% of which are singletons. Sequences were obtained from CD8+ T cells from PBMCs. The source of these receptors is a human donor in good health. The CDR3 runs from the conserved cysteine through the conserved F or W. A D gene is named only where the DNA matches it firmly. Some rows mark clone size as missing; the rest say once, few, many or name a class of expanded clone.

d_call: TRBD1
clone_size: .
j_call: TRBJ1-2
v_call: TRBV27
cdr3_nt: TGTGCCAGCAGTTCCAGCGGGACAGGGCATGGCTACACCTTC
cdr3_aa: CASSSSGTGHGYTF

d_call: .
clone_size: .
j_call: TRBJ2-7
v_call: TRBV28
cdr3_nt: TGTGCCAGCAGCTTACAGAGCTACGAGCAGTACTTC
cdr3_aa: CASSLQSYEQYF

d_call: TRBD1
clone_size: .
j_call: TRBJ2-7
v_call: TRBV7-9
cdr3_nt: TGTGCCAGCAGCCACCGGACAGGGTCCTACGAGCAGTACTTC
cdr3_aa: CASSHRTGSYEQYF

d_call: .
clone_size: .
j_call: TRBJ1-2
v_call: TRBV2
cdr3_nt: TGTGCCAGCAGAGAACAGGGATTCTATGGCTACACCTTC
cdr3_aa: CASREQGFYGYTF

d_call: .
clone_size: .
j_call: TRBJ1-1
v_call: TRBV7-9
cdr3_nt: TGTGCCAGCAGCTTAGGGGGTGAGGGGAACACTGAAGCTTTCTTT
cdr3_aa: CASSLGGEGNTEAFF

d_call: .
clone_size: .
j_call: TRBJ1-2
v_call: TRBV16
cdr3_nt: TGTGCCAGCAGCCAATCTCGGAATAACTATGGCTACACCTTC
cdr3_aa: CASSQSRNNYGYTF

d_call: .
clone_size: .
j_call: TRBJ2-1
v_call: TRBV29-1
cdr3_nt: TGCAGCGTTGATACCGGGAGATTCAATGAGCAGTTCTTC
cdr3_aa: CSVDTGRFNEQFF

d_call: .
clone_size: .
j_call: TRBJ2-7
v_call: TRBV27
cdr3_nt: TGTGCCAGCAGTTTCCATCACGAGCAGTACTTC
cdr3_aa: CASSFHHEQYF

d_call: .
clone_size: .
j_call: TRBJ2-1
v_call: TRBV7-9
cdr3_nt: TGTGCCAGCAGCTTAGGCAGGGGTGAGCAGTTCTTC
cdr3_aa: CASSLGRGEQFF

d_call: TRBD1
clone_size: .
j_call: TRBJ1-2
v_call: TRBV7-9
cdr3_nt: TGTGCCAGCAGCTCCCTGGGACAGAGCCTTAACTATGGCTACACCTTC
cdr3_aa: CASSSLGQSLNYGYTF

d_call: .
clone_size: .
j_call: TRBJ1-2
v_call: TRBV20-1
cdr3_nt: TGCAGTGCTAGAGATGGTTTCGGCTACACCTTC
cdr3_aa: CSARDGFGYTF

d_call: TRBD2
clone_size: .
j_call: TRBJ2-1
v_call: TRBV11-2
cdr3_nt: TGTGCCAGCAGCTGGGGACTAGCGGATACCTACAATGAGCAGTTCTTC
cdr3_aa: CASSWGLADTYNEQFF

d_call: .
clone_size: few
j_call: TRBJ2-3
v_call: TRBV13
cdr3_nt: TGTGCCAGCTCACCCCGGACAGGCACAGATACGCAGTATTTT
cdr3_aa: CASSPRTGTDTQYF

d_call: .
clone_size: few
j_call: TRBJ2-7
v_call: TRBV14
cdr3_nt: TGTGCCAGTAGCCAGGGAAGCTACGAGCAGTACTTC
cdr3_aa: CASSQGSYEQYF

d_call: .
clone_size: .
j_call: TRBJ2-7
v_call: TRBV20-1
cdr3_nt: TGCAGTGCTAGAGCCTTATCCCCTCAATTGGTCTACGAGCAGTACTTC
cdr3_aa: CSARALSPQLVYEQYF

d_call: .
clone_size: .
j_call: TRBJ2-3
v_call: TRBV20-1
cdr3_nt: TGCAGTGCTAGAAATAGAGGATTTTTCAGCACAGATACGCAGTATTTT
cdr3_aa: CSARNRGFFSTDTQYF

d_call: TRBD2
clone_size: .
j_call: TRBJ2-7
v_call: TRBV30
cdr3_nt: TGTGCCTGGAGTCCCCGGTTTCGACGGGGGGACGAGCAGTACTTC
cdr3_aa: CAWSPRFRRGDEQYF

d_call: TRBD2
clone_size: .
j_call: TRBJ2-7
v_call: TRBV27
cdr3_nt: TGTGCCAGCAGTTTCGGGACTAGCGGTGAGCAGTACTTC
cdr3_aa: CASSFGTSGEQYF

d_call: .
clone_size: .
j_call: TRBJ1-6
v_call: TRBV30
cdr3_nt: TGTGCCTGGAGTTCGACCAGACCTCGTAATTCACCCCTCCACTTT
cdr3_aa: CAWSSTRPRNSPLHF

d_call: .
clone_size: .
j_call: TRBJ1-1
v_call: TRBV20-1
cdr3_nt: TGCAATGCTAGTAACCCAAACACTGAAGCTTTCTTT
cdr3_aa: CNASNPNTEAFF

d_call: .
clone_size: .
j_call: TRBJ1-1
v_call: TRBV20-1
cdr3_nt: TGCAGTGCTAGAACAGGAGGGGGACTGCGTGGAGCTTTCTTT
cdr3_aa: CSARTGGGLRGAFF

d_call: .
clone_size: once
j_call: TRBJ2-2
v_call: TRBV6-2/TRBV6-3
cdr3_nt: TGTGCCAGCAGTTACCCCGGGGAGCTGTTTTTT
cdr3_aa: CASSYPGELFF

d_call: .
clone_size: .
j_call: TRBJ2-7
v_call: TRBV25-1
cdr3_nt: TGTGCCAGCAGTGATCTCCCCTACCCCTACGAGCAGTACTTC
cdr3_aa: CASSDLPYPYEQYF

d_call: .
clone_size: .
j_call: TRBJ2-7
v_call: TRBV29-1
cdr3_nt: TGCAGCGTTGAGTCCGGGAGCTACGAGCAGTACTTC
cdr3_aa: CSVESGSYEQYF

d_call: .
clone_size: few
j_call: TRBJ2-6
v_call: TRBV4-2
cdr3_nt: TGTGCCAGCAGCCAAGCAAGCTCTGGGGCCAACGTCCTGACTTTC
cdr3_aa: CASSQASSGANVLTF

d_call: .
clone_size: .
j_call: TRBJ1-1
v_call: TRBV12-3/TRBV12-4
cdr3_nt: TGTGCCAGCAGCCCCCCGACAGGATTGAACACTGAAGCTTTCTTT
cdr3_aa: CASSPPTGLNTEAFF

d_call: TRBD1
clone_size: .
j_call: TRBJ2-7
v_call: TRBV9
cdr3_nt: TGTGCCAGCAGCGCGGCCGGGACAGGGACTTCCTACGAGCAGTACTTC
cdr3_aa: CASSAAGTGTSYEQYF

d_call: .
clone_size: .
j_call: TRBJ1-4
v_call: TRBV7-8
cdr3_nt: TGTGCCAGCAGCTTTACGACTAATGAAAAACTGTTTTTT
cdr3_aa: CASSFTTNEKLFF

d_call: TRBD1
clone_size: .
j_call: TRBJ2-3
v_call: TRBV9
cdr3_nt: TGTGCCAGCAGTGGATGGACAGGATCTAGCACAGATACGCAGTATTTT
cdr3_aa: CASSGWTGSSTDTQYF

d_call: TRBD2
clone_size: .
j_call: TRBJ2-7
v_call: TRBV4-2
cdr3_nt: TGTGCCAGCAGCCAGGCTAGCGGGCGGGTAGCCTACGAGCAGTACTTC
cdr3_aa: CASSQASGRVAYEQYF

d_call: .
clone_size: .
j_call: TRBJ2-5
v_call: TRBV9
cdr3_nt: TGTGCCAGCAGCCGGCCATCGGAGACCCAGTACTTC
cdr3_aa: CASSRPSETQYF

d_call: .
clone_size: .
j_call: TRBJ2-2
v_call: TRBV13
cdr3_nt: TGTGCCAGCAGCTTCAGGGGCGATTCGAACACCGGGGAGCTGTTTTTT
cdr3_aa: CASSFRGDSNTGELFF

d_call: .
clone_size: .
j_call: TRBJ1-1
v_call: TRBV6-5
cdr3_nt: TGTGCCAGCATAAGCGGGGGCCGCACTGAAGCTTTCTTT
cdr3_aa: CASISGGRTEAFF

d_call: .
clone_size: .
j_call: TRBJ2-7
v_call: TRBV27
cdr3_nt: TGTGCCAGCAGTTTTGGGGGAACTTCCCCTGAGCAGTACTTC
cdr3_aa: CASSFGGTSPEQYF

d_call: .
clone_size: .
j_call: TRBJ1-1
v_call: TRBV29-1
cdr3_nt: TGCAGCGTTGAAGATATAAACGCTGAAGCTTTCTTT
cdr3_aa: CSVEDINAEAFF

d_call: .
clone_size: .
j_call: TRBJ2-2
v_call: TRBV4-3
cdr3_nt: TGCGCCAGCAGCCAAATAGTAGGTGGGACCGGGGAGCTGTTTTTT
cdr3_aa: CASSQIVGGTGELFF

d_call: .
clone_size: .
j_call: TRBJ2-7
v_call: TRBV19
cdr3_nt: TGTGCCAGTAGTTTGCAGGGCCCCTACGAGCAGTACTTC
cdr3_aa: CASSLQGPYEQYF

d_call: TRBD2
clone_size: .
j_call: TRBJ2-7
v_call: TRBV20-1
cdr3_nt: TGCAGTGCGCCGGATCTAGCGGGAGCTACCTACGAGCAGTACTTC
cdr3_aa: CSAPDLAGATYEQYF

d_call: .
clone_size: once
j_call: TRBJ2-3
v_call: TRBV12-5
cdr3_nt: TGTGCTAGTGCCCGGTCTGGAGACACAGATACGCAGTATTTT
cdr3_aa: CASARSGDTDTQYF

d_call: TRBD2
clone_size: .
j_call: TRBJ2-5
v_call: TRBV7-9
cdr3_nt: TGTGCCAGCAGCTCAGCGGCGGGAGGGCCGAGAGAGACCCAGTACTTC
cdr3_aa: CASSSAAGGPRETQYF

d_call: .
clone_size: .
j_call: TRBJ2-7
v_call: TRBV4-1
cdr3_nt: TGCGCCAGCAGCCAAGGACTCGGCGTGGCCTACGAGCAGTACTTC
cdr3_aa: CASSQGLGVAYEQYF

d_call: .
clone_size: .
j_call: TRBJ1-5
v_call: TRBV29-1
cdr3_nt: TGCAGCGCTACGACCGGGGATAGCAATCAGCCCCAGCATTTT
cdr3_aa: CSATTGDSNQPQHF